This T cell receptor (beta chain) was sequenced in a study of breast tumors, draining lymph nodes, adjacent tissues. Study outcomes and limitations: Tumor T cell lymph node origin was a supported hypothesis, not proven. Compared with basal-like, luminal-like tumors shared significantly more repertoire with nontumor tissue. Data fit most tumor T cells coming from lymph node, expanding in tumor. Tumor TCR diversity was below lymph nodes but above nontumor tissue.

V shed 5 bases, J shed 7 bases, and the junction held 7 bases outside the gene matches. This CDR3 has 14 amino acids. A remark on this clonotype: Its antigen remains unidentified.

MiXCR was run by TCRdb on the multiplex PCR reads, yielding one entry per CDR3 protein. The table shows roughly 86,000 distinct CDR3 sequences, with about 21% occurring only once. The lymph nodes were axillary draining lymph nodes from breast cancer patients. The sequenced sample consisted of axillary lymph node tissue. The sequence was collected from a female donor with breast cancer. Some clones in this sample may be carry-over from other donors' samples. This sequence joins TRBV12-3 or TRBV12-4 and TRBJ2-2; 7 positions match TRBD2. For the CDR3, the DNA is TGTGCCAGCAGTAGAACGGGGGGTCACGGGGAGCTGTTTTTT. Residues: CASSRTGGHGELFF.